The next 30 T cell receptor beta chains were all read from a single sample in a study of T cell repertoires in cytomegalovirus infection. TCRdb reprocessed the reads via MiXCR and lists one record per CDR3 protein. The sample lists roughly 320,000 distinct CDR3 sequences, about a tenth seen once, with 2.5% in the top ten. The source material was PBMCs. Receptors originate from a human donor in good health (CMV status not recorded). Some clones in this sample may be carry-over from other donors' samples.

This clonotype appeared many times. V gene TRBV5-4 combines with J gene TRBJ1-2; no clear D. Germline V CDR1 and CDR2: SGHNT, YYREEE (reference sequence). V was pared by 4 bases and J by 5 bases, with 9 bases between. This CDR3 is built from 12 residues. CDR3 sequence (DNA): TGTGCCAGCAGCCCTAATCAATATGGCTACACCTTC. Protein sequence: CASSPNQYGYTF. Drawing the rest from reference TRBV5-4 and TRBJ1-2, the complete variable domain is ETGVTQSPTHLIKTRGQQVTLRCSSQSGHNTVSWYQQALGQGPQFIFQYYREEENGRGNFPPRFSGLQFPNYSSELNVNALELDDSALYLCASSPNQYGYTFGSGTRLTVV.

There are many counts of this clonotype. The chain employs TRBV29-1 and TRBJ2-6; 7 positions match TRBD2. CDR3 length: 14 residues. CDR1 is SQVTM and CDR2 is ANQGSEA in the germline V gene. The junction had 0 bases not matched to a gene; V was cut back by 4 bases and J by 0 bases. The CDR3 bases are TGCAGCGTTGCGGGGGGCTCTGGGGCCAACGTCCTGACTTTC. This gives the protein CSVAGGSGANVLTF.

This clonotype was detected ten times or more. The V call is TRBV5-6, the J call TRBJ2-7, with D possibly TRBD2 on 5 matching bases. Germline CDR1 reads SGHDT; CDR2 reads YYEEEE. This CDR3 has 15 amino acids. Trimming cost V 1 base and J 0 bases, with 11 bases left between them. The CDR3 nucleotides are TGTGCCAGCAGCTTGTTCGGACTGAACTCCTACGAGCAGTACGTC. It encodes CASSLFGLNSYEQYV.

There are many counts of this clonotype. V is TRBV7-9 and J is TRBJ1-5, with a tentative D call TRBD1 (5 bases). The CDR3 contains 14 residues. Germline lookup yields CDR1 SEHNR and CDR2 FQNEAQ (reference sequence). Trimming removed 2 bases from V and 3 bases from J, with 8 bases in between. The CDR3 spells CASSLSGDNQPQHF. The CDR3 coding sequence is TGTGCCAGCAGCTTATCGGGGGACAATCAGCCCCAGCATTTT.

This clonotype was recorded at least ten times. The rearrangement joins TRBV20-1 to TRBJ1-6; no firm D call. This CDR3 has 14 amino acids. V was pared by 0 bases and J by 5 bases, with 8 bases between. From germline, CDR1 is DFQATT and CDR2 SNEGSKA (reference sequence). CDR3 amino acids: CSARDHENNSPLHF. CDR3 DNA: TGCAGTGCTAGAGATCATGAGAATAATTCACCCCTCCACTTT.

This clonotype showed up many times. The V and J genes are TRBV20-1 and TRBJ1-1; 7 nucleotides agree with TRBD1. The CDR3 has 15 amino acids. CDR1 and CDR2 (germline): DFQATT, SNEGSKA (reference sequence). V lost 1 base and J lost 6; bases outside the gene matches: 11. The CDR3 sequence: CSARGRTGWRAEAFF. Written as DNA, the CDR3 is TGCAGTGCTAGAGGACGGACAGGTTGGCGGGCTGAAGCTTTCTTT.

This clonotype has at least ten counts. The chain couples TRBV5-8 to TRBJ1-2; D unresolved. The V end lost 5 bases, the J end lost 9 bases, and 11 bases lay between the germline ends. The CDR3 totals 11 residues. The germline gives CDR1 SGHTS, CDR2 YDEGEE. The CDR3 loop is CASSPKGSYTF. The CDR3 bases are TGTGCCAGCAGTCCAAAAGGGAGCTACACCTTC.

Many counts were recorded for this clonotype. The chain has TRBV6-2 or TRBV6-3 and TRBJ2-1; 10 nucleotides match TRBD1. The V gene end was trimmed by 0 bases and the J gene end by 10 bases; junction bases not matched to a gene: 12. The CDR3 loop spans 17 amino acids. Looked up from germline, CDR1 is MNHEY and CDR2 is SVGEGT. The chain's CDR3 is CASSYSAPGTGAREQFF. In DNA form, the CDR3 reads TGTGCCAGCAGTTACTCGGCCCCCGGGACAGGGGCTCGGGAGCAGTTCTTC.

This clonotype was observed at least ten times. The CDR3, as DNA: TGCGCCAGCAGCCCGAACTCCAGGTCGACCCAGTACTTC. Its translation is CASSPNSRSTQYF. The J gene is TRBJ2-5, the V gene TRBV4-3; no clear D gene. There are 13 residues in the CDR3. The germline V gene has CDR1 LGHNA and CDR2 YSLEER. Trimming cost V 4 bases and J 7 bases, with 13 bases left between them.

The chain carries TRBV29-1 and TRBJ1-1; 9 nucleotides match TRBD1. Germline trimming cut 4 bases from V and 0 bases from J; bases unmatched to any gene: 6. The germline V gene encodes CDR1 SQVTM and CDR2 ANQGSEA. The CDR3 has 15 amino acids. The CDR3 protein is CSVGVDRGMNTEAFF. As DNA, the CDR3 is TGCAGCGTTGGGGTGGACAGGGGCATGAACACTGAAGCTTTCTTT.

This clonotype was seen at least ten times. The chain employs TRBV6-5 and TRBJ1-1, with D possibly matching TRBD1 (5 bases). The V gene lost 7 bases and the J gene lost 0 bases, with 18 bases spanning the gap. CDR1 MNHEY and CDR2 SVGAGI come from the germline V gene. The CDR3 extends over 16 amino acids. DNA of the CDR3: TGTGCCAGCACCTACGCTGGGGGTGGGTTGAACACTGAAGCTTTCTTT. It translates to CASTYAGGGLNTEAFF.

The chain combines TRBV2 with TRBJ2-7, with 12 positions matching TRBD1. CDR1 is SNHLY, CDR2 FYNNEI, per germline. There are 14 residues in the CDR3. CDR3 coding DNA: TGTGCTTATACGGGACAGGGGGCGGTCGACGAGCAGTACGTC. Encoded protein: CAYTGQGAVDEQYV.

This clonotype has ten or more counts. The rearrangement uses TRBV7-2 and TRBJ1-5, with 9 bases aligning to TRBD1. The germline CDR1 and CDR2 sequences are SGHTA and FQGNSA. The CDR3 sequence is 16 residues long. V lost 5 bases to trimming and J lost 2 bases; unmatched junction nucleotides: 7. The CDR3: CASSPDRGSRNQPQHF. DNA of the CDR3: TGTGCCAGCAGCCCGGACAGGGGCTCTCGCAATCAGCCCCAGCATTTT. The full variable domain, rest sourced from reference TRBV7-2 and TRBJ1-5, is GAGVSQSPSNKVTEKGKDVELRCDPISGHTALYWYRQSLGQGLEFLIYFQGNSAPDKSGLPSDRFSAERTGGSVSTLTIQRTQQEDSAVYLCASSPDRGSRNQPQHFGDGTRLSIL.

This clonotype was seen only a few times. This chain links TRBV20-1 with TRBJ2-3; D is undetermined. CDR1 and CDR2 (germline): DFQATT, SNEGSKA (reference sequence). Trimming cost V 3 bases and J 14 bases, with 6 bases left between them. The CDR3 length is 8 residues. The CDR3, as DNA: TGCAGTGCTAGTTTTGGGTATTTT. Translating it yields CSASFGYF.

This chain links TRBV29-1 with TRBJ1-1; 7 bases are a match to TRBD1. The length of the CDR3 is 13 residues. V dropped 6 bases and J dropped 0; count of bases not matched to a gene: 4. CDR1 SQVTM and CDR2 ANQGSEA come from the germline V gene. The CDR3 reads CSVGQNMNTEAFF. The CDR3 nucleotides are TGCAGCGTGGGACAGAATATGAACACTGAAGCTTTCTTT.

This clonotype was seen a single time. This chain connects TRBV6-6 to TRBJ1-2; D perhaps matches TRBD1 (5 bases). CDR1 is MNHNY and CDR2 is SVGAGI in the germline V gene (reference sequence). CDR3 length equals 17 residues. Trimming removed 0 bases at V and 7 bases at J, with 21 bases between. This chain's CDR3 is CASSYSRGSRGVSGYTF. CDR3 in DNA: TGTGCCAGCAGTTACTCGCGAGGAAGTCGAGGGGTATCTGGCTACACCTTC.

This clonotype has at least ten counts. This sequence joins TRBV2 and TRBJ1-2; D call uncertain. The CDR3 length is 14 residues. Germline V CDR1 and CDR2: SNHLY, FYNNEI. V dropped 7 bases and J dropped 2 bases, with 14 bases sitting between them. The CDR3 sequence is CASNSYGQNYGYTF. The CDR3 region has the DNA TGTGCCAGCAACTCATATGGGCAAAACTATGGCTACACCTTC.

Many counts were recorded for this clonotype. The chain is built from TRBV24-1 and TRBJ2-1; the D is unclear. The V and J ends lost 2 bases and 8 bases respectively, with 9 bases between them. The CDR3 totals 13 residues. Germline-derived CDR1 and CDR2 are KGHDR and SFDVKD. This CDR3 is CATSDSRAHEQFF. CDR3 nucleotide sequence: TGTGCCACCAGTGATTCTAGGGCCCATGAGCAGTTCTTC.

This clonotype was seen at least ten times. V is TRBV28 and J is TRBJ2-7; no clear D gene. The CDR3 is 15 residues long. The germline gives CDR1 MDHEN, CDR2 SYDVKM. The V gene lost 6 bases and the J gene lost 0 bases, with 15 bases spanning the gap. As DNA, the CDR3 is TGTGCCAGCAGACCTAAGGCCCCGAGCTCCTACGAGCAGTACGTC. Encoded protein: CASRPKAPSSYEQYV.

This clonotype was seen at least ten times. The CDR3 loop is CASSFSSVETQYF. The DNA for the CDR3 is TGTGCCAGCAGCTTCTCTAGCGTGGAGACCCAGTACTTC. This chain connects TRBV7-9 to TRBJ2-5; D possibly corresponds to TRBD2 (6 bases). Trimming took 3 bases from V and 5 from J, leaving 10 bases between them. Germline CDR1 reads SEHNR; CDR2 reads FQNEAQ (reference sequence). The CDR3 has 13 residues.

This clonotype was counted many times. The rearrangement links TRBV28 to TRBJ2-1; D might be TRBD1 or TRBD2, each matching 6 bases. V was trimmed by 5 bases and J by 10 bases, leaving 15 bases between them. Germline CDR1 reads MDHEN; CDR2 reads SYDVKM. The CDR3 runs 13 residues. CDR3 coding DNA: TGTGCCAGCAGTCCCCCGGGGGCCATGGAGCAGTTCTTC. Protein product: CASSPPGAMEQFF.

The chain has TRBV13 and TRBJ1-6; D might be TRBD1 (6 bases). CDR3 length: 17 amino acids. The V gene lost 5 bases and the J gene lost 8 bases, with 22 bases spanning the gap. Germline CDR1 reads PRHDT; CDR2 reads FYEKMQ (reference sequence). The CDR3 protein is CASSPPPTGKVDSPLHF. The CDR3, as DNA: TGTGCCAGCAGCCCTCCCCCTACAGGGAAAGTAGATTCACCCCTCCACTTT.

This clonotype was observed at least ten times. The CDR3 DNA follows: TGTGCCAGCAGCCCTATCCTAGCTGCCGATACGCAGTATTTT. Translated, it gives CASSPILAADTQYF. The chain recombines TRBV7-9 with TRBJ2-3; a possible D gene is TRBD2 (5 bases). Trimming shortened V by 5 bases and J by 6 bases, and 15 bases separated the two germline ends. The CDR3 spans 14 residues. Per the germline V gene, CDR1 is SEHNR and CDR2 is FQNEAQ (reference sequence).

This clonotype appeared a few times. J is TRBJ2-2 and V is TRBV19; 8 nucleotides line up with TRBD1. This CDR3 comprises 15 residues. Germline assignment: CDR1 LNHDA and CDR2 SQIVND (reference sequence). V lost 3 bases and J lost 6; bases outside the gene matches: 6. DNA for the CDR3: TGTGCCAGTAGTATTGGGACAGGAAGTTCCGGGGAGCTGTTTTTT. As protein: CASSIGTGSSGELFF. The full variable domain, completed using reference TRBV19 and TRBJ2-2, is DGGITQSPKYLFRKEGQNVTLSCEQNLNHDAMYWYRQDPGQGLRLIYYSQIVNDFQKGDIAEGYSVSREKKESFPLTVTSAQKNPTAFYLCASSIGTGSSGELFFGEGSRLTVL.

This clonotype occurred many times. V is TRBV7-9 and J is TRBJ1-4; 7 nucleotides align to TRBD1. Unmatched junction bases numbered 10, after V lost 5 bases and J lost 7 bases. This CDR3 comprises 15 residues. Germline-derived CDR1 and CDR2 are SEHNR and FQNEAQ (reference sequence). In DNA, the CDR3 is TGTGCCAGCAGCCATAACAGGGGAAGAAGTGAAAAACTGTTTTTT. Its protein is CASSHNRGRSEKLFF. Full variable domain (outside the CDR3, taken from reference TRBV7-9 and TRBJ1-4): DTGVSQNPRHKITKRGQNVTFRCDPISEHNRLYWYRQTLGQGPEFLTYFQNEAQLEKSRLLSDRFSAERPKGSFSTLEIQRTEQGDSAMYLCASSHNRGRSEKLFFGSGTQLSVL.

There are many counts of this clonotype. V gene TRBV11-3 combines with J gene TRBJ2-3, with 15 bases aligning to TRBD2. The CDR3 is 17 residues long. V was pared by 3 bases and J by 2 bases, with 3 bases of the junction left unmatched. Germline assignment: CDR1 SGHNT and CDR2 YENEEA. CDR3 coding DNA: TGTGCCAGCAGCTTTGGGACTAGCGGGGGGACCACAGATACGCAGTATTTT. Translated, it gives CASSFGTSGGTTDTQYF. The full variable domain, its missing parts supplied by reference TRBV11-3 and TRBJ2-3, is EAGVVQSPRYKIIEKKQPVAFWCNPISGHNTLYWYLQNLGQGPELLIRYENEEAVDDSQLPKDRFSAERLKGVDSTLKIQPAELGDSAVYLCASSFGTSGGTTDTQYFGPGTRLTVL.

The chain joins TRBV7-6 to TRBJ2-5, with a tentative D call TRBD2 (7 bases). The CDR3 contains 16 residues. Trimming shortened V by 0 bases and J by 5 bases, and 16 bases separated the two germline ends. Germline V gives CDR1 SGHVS, CDR2 FNYEAQ. The CDR3 region is CASSLAWGPREETQYF. The DNA for the CDR3 is TGTGCCAGCAGCTTAGCTTGGGGGCCGCGGGAGGAGACCCAGTACTTC.

This clonotype was recorded at least ten times. V gene TRBV6-1 combines with J gene TRBJ1-2; D is unclear. Trimming cost V 6 bases and J 4 bases, with 15 bases left between them. This CDR3 is 14 amino acids long. Germline V gene sequence: CDR1 MNHNS, CDR2 SASEGT. CDR3 sequence (DNA): TGTGCCAGCAGCAGGACCCCCGGAGCCTATGGCTACACCTTC. Protein: CASSRTPGAYGYTF.

This clonotype has ten or more counts. This chain links TRBV2 with TRBJ2-3; 9 bases agree with TRBD2. The germline CDR1 and CDR2 sequences are SNHLY and FYNNEI. V shed 6 bases and J 3 bases; nucleotides not matched to a gene: 13. The CDR3 extends over 17 amino acids. Written as DNA, the CDR3 is TGTGCCAGCAGAGTCCAGGGAGCGGGGGGCCAGACAGATACGCAGTATTTT. Protein: CASRVQGAGGQTDTQYF.

The chain employs TRBV28 and TRBJ1-2; 7 nucleotides align to TRBD1. V shed 7 bases, J shed 1 base, and the junction held 6 bases outside the gene matches. CDR1 and CDR2 from the germline V gene are MDHEN and SYDVKM. This CDR3 has 14 amino acids. In DNA form, the CDR3 reads TGTGCCAGCACCCTGCCAGGGGGTAACTATGGCTACACCTTC. Translation gives CASTLPGGNYGYTF.